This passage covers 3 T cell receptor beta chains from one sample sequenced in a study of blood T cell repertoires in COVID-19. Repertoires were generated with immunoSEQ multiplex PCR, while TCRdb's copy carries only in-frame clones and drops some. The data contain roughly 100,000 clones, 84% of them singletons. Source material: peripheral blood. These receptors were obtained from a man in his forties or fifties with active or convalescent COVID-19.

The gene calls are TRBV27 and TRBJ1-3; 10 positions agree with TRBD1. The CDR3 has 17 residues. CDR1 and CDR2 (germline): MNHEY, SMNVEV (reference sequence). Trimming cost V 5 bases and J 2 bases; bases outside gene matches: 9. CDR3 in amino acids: CASSGSGTGVTGNTIYF. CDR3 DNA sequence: TGTGCCAGCAGTGGATCCGGGACAGGGGTTACTGGAAACACCATATATTTT.

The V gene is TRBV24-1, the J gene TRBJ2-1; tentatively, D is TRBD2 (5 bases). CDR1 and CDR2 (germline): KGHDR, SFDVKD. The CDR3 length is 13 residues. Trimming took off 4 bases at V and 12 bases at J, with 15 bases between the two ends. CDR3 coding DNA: TGTGCCACCAGTGACACCGGGCCTGCGGGGCAGTTCTTC. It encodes CATSDTGPAGQFF.

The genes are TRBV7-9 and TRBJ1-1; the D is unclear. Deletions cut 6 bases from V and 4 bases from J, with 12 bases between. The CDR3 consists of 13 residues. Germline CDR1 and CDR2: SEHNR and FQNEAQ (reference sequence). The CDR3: CASSYTTGTEAFF. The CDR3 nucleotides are TGTGCCAGCAGTTATACGACGGGCACTGAAGCTTTCTTT.